This TCR beta chain was recorded in a study of blood T cell repertoires in COVID-19. Study-wide background: Samples came from the United States, Italy and Spain, spanning acute and convalescent COVID-19. From T cells, B-cell-depleted T cells, or PBMCs came the material, which was cDNA or gDNA.

The authors' processing: Reference gene primer amplification gave estimated nucleated cell counts. Repertoires were generated with immunoSEQ multiplex PCR, while TCRdb's copy carries only in-frame clones and drops some. V, J and clone size were drawn from that table, and D and trimming were deduced from the DNA. Counted here are about 83,000 clones, 70% to 90% occurring once; the ten biggest clones make up under 8.5%. The V gene lost 10 bases and the J gene lost 0 bases, with 12 bases spanning the gap. This CDR3 has 14 amino acids. CDR1 and CDR2 from the germline V gene are MNHEY and SMNVEV (reference sequence).

What was sequenced was peripheral blood. The gene calls are TRBV27 and TRBJ1-4; no clear D gene. The TCR sequence derives from an elderly man with active or convalescent COVID-19. Written as DNA, the CDR3 is TGTGCCACCGCCTCCACAGCAACTAATGAAAAACTGTTTTTT. Its translation: CATASTATNEKLFF.